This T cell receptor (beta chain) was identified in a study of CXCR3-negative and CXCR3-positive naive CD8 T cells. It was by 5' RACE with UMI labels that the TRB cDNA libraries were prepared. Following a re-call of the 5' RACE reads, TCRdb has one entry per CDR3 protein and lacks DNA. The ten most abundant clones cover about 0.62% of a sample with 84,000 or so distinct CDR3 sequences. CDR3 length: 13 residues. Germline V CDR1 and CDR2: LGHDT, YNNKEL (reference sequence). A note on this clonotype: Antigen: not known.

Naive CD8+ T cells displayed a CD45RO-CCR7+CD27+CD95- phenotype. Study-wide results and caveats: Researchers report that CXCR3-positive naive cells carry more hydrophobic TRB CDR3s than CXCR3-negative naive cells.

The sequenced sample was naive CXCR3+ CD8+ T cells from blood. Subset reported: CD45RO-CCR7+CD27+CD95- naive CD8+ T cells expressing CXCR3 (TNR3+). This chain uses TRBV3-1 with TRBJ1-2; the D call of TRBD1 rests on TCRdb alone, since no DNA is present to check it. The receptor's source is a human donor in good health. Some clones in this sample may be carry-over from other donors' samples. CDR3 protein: CASSPGTGEGYTF.